This TCR beta chain is from a study of blood T cell repertoires in COVID-19. As for the study in general: COVID-19 samples from acute and convalescent phases originated in the United States, Italy and Spain. PBMCs, B-cell-depleted T cells, or T cells provided the cDNA or gDNA that made up the material.

In the authors' methods: From reference gene primer amplification, estimates of nucleated cell counts were derived. TCRdb's table, derived via immunoSEQ multiplex PCR, lists solely in-frame clones and lacks some. V, J and clone size were drawn from that table, and D and trimming were deduced from the DNA. The sample contains nearly 90,000 clones, around 91% of which appear only once. Followed over time, Seattle patients had been enrolled while infection was active. The length of the CDR3 is 14 residues. The ends lost 8 bases at V and 1 base at J; junction bases unmatched: 6. Germline CDR1 reads MNHEY; CDR2 reads SMNVEV (reference sequence).

Sequenced: peripheral blood. The genes are TRBV27 and TRBJ2-7; TRBD1 aligns across 9 bases. The TCR was taken from a man aged 18-30 years with COVID-19, enrolled during active disease. CDR3 in amino acids: CASSTGGASYEQYF. Written as DNA, the CDR3 is TGTGCCAGCTCCACAGGGGGCGCGTCCTACGAGCAGTACTTC.